This T cell receptor (beta chain) appears in the sequencing data of a study of cytomegalovirus exposure and HLA in healthy donors. Notes on the study in general: The tendency of first-cohort TCR clusters to co-occur in the roughly 120 validation repertoires was identified by a subsequent analysis.

As to this clone: Its antigen is not identified.

The method was immunoSEQ multiplex PCR; TCRdb's version includes in-frame clones alone and lacks a portion of them. The sample records around 260,000 clones, 90% being singletons. Material for sequencing was PBMCs. The source of this sequence is a woman in her 30s in good health and CMV-seronegative.

The CDR3: CASSGHGGGDTQYF. The DNA of the CDR3 is TGTGCCAGCAGCGGACATGGAGGAGGAGATACGCAGTATTTT. This rearrangement joins TRBV28 to TRBJ2-3; D might be TRBD1 or TRBD2, each matching 5 bases. Germline V gene lookup returns CDR1 MDHEN and CDR2 SYDVKM. The CDR3 is 14 residues long. V lost 6 bases to trimming and J lost 5 bases, with 15 bases between them.